These 24 T cell receptor beta chains were sequenced from one sample in a study of shared clonotypes between healthy human individuals. Libraries were prepared by immunoSEQ multiplex PCR; TCRdb keeps only in-frame clonotypes and omits some of them. The table lists more than 2,000,000 clones, more than 80% of them singletons. The sample taken for sequencing was naive CD4+ T cells from PBMCs. Subset of the sample: CD45RA+ positively selected. These receptors all come from a man between 18 and 35 years old in good health. Some clones in this sample may be carry-over from other donors' samples.

The chain is built from TRBV14 and TRBJ2-2; TRBD2 is a possible D gene (6 bases). CDR3 length equals 16 residues. The germline gives CDR1 SGHDN, CDR2 FVKESK. V dropped 0 bases and J dropped 3 bases, with 11 bases sitting between them. CDR3 sequence (DNA): TGTGCCAGCAGCCAAGAGGCTAGCGCAGACACCGGGGAGCTGTTTTTT. Protein: CASSQEASADTGELFF.

The genes are TRBV7-3 and TRBJ2-3, with TRBD1 as a possible D gene (6 bases). V shed 0 bases and J shed 7 bases, with 20 bases lying between them. The CDR3 has 17 amino acids. CDR1 and CDR2 from the germline V gene are SGHTA and FQGTGA. The CDR3 loop reads CASSLTGDTLGVNTQYF. The CDR3 DNA reads as TGTGCCAGCAGCTTAACCGGGGACACCTTGGGGGTAAATACGCAGTATTTT.

The rearrangement joins TRBV18 to TRBJ1-1, with 9 bases that match TRBD1. Germline CDR1 reads KGHSH; CDR2 reads LQKENI. The V gene end was trimmed by 5 bases and the J gene end by 4 bases; junction bases not matched to a gene: 11. The CDR3 has 16 residues. The CDR3 sequence: CASSRLKQGARTEAFF. In nucleotides, the CDR3 is TGTGCCAGCTCAAGACTGAAACAGGGGGCGCGCACTGAAGCTTTCTTT. Drawing the rest from reference TRBV18 and TRBJ1-1, the complete variable domain is NAGVMQNPRHLVRRRGQEARLRCSPMKGHSHVYWYRQLPEEGLKFMVYLQKENIIDESGMPKERFSAEFPKEGPSILRIQQVVRGDSAAYFCASSRLKQGARTEAFFGQGTRLTVV.

Note on this clone: Germline and junction disagree at one end, which may indicate a read error. The chain joins TRBV7-9 to TRBJ2-1, with 9 nucleotides matching TRBD2. This CDR3 has 14 residues. Germline CDR1 reads SEHNR; CDR2 reads FQNEAQ (reference sequence). The CDR3 coding sequence is TGTGCCAGCAGCATAGCTAGCGGGAACAATGAGCAGTTCTTC. It translates to CASSIASGNNEQFF. Based on the CDR3 plus reference TRBV7-9 and TRBJ2-1, the full variable domain is DTGVSQNPRHKITKRGQNVTFRCDPISEHNRLYWYRQTLGQGPEFLTYFQNEAQLEKSRLLSDRFSAERPKGSFSTLEIQRTEQGDSAMYLCASSIASGNNEQFFGPGTRLTVL.

This clone has just a few counts. The V gene is TRBV10-3, the J gene TRBJ1-2; 7 nucleotides agree with TRBD1. Germline V gene data show CDR1 as ENHRY and CDR2 as SYGVKD. CDR3 length equals 14 residues. Germline trimming cut 2 bases from V and 7 bases from J; bases unmatched to any gene: 7. The CDR3 spells CAISEVRGEGGYTF. The CDR3, as DNA: TGTGCCATCAGTGAGGTCAGGGGGGAAGGTGGCTACACCTTC.

V and J are TRBV5-8 and TRBJ2-7; 7 bases are a match to TRBD2. The germline CDR1 and CDR2 sequences are SGHTS and YDEGEE. This CDR3 has 16 amino acids. V was clipped by 2 bases and J by 0 bases; unmatched bases: 8. CDR3 DNA: TGTGCCAGCAGCTTCGGTCTAGCGGACCACTCCTACGAGCAGTACTTC. Translated: CASSFGLADHSYEQYF.

The CDR3 loop is CASSIDGQGGGNQPQHF. CDR3 sequence (DNA): TGTGCCAGTAGTATAGACGGACAGGGTGGGGGCAATCAGCCCCAGCATTTT. V usage is TRBV19 and J usage is TRBJ1-5; 8 bases are a match to TRBD1. This CDR3 is 17 amino acids long. Germline assignment: CDR1 LNHDA and CDR2 SQIVND (reference sequence). Trimming at V came to 0 bases and at J to 2 bases, leaving 6 bases not matched to a gene.

Regarding this clone: Distinct nucleotide sequences in the sample also encode this CDR3. DNA for the CDR3: TGTGCCAGCAGGGGGAGCAGCACAGATACGCAGTATTTT. Amino acids: CASRGSSTDTQYF. The chain couples TRBV6-1 to TRBJ2-3, with TRBD2 as a possible D gene (5 bases). Germline CDR1 reads MNHNS; CDR2 reads SASEGT. CDR3 length: 13 amino acids. Trimming stripped 6 bases from V and 0 bases from J, with 7 bases between.

The V gene is TRBV5-1, the J gene TRBJ1-6; 7 positions match TRBD1. There are 15 residues in the CDR3. Losses at the gene ends were 0 bases for V and 8 bases for J; bases not matched to a gene: 5. CDR1 and CDR2 (germline): SGHRS, YFSETQ. CDR3 region: CASSLVGGAYSPLHF. Written as DNA, the CDR3 is TGCGCCAGCAGCTTGGTAGGGGGCGCTTATTCACCCCTCCACTTT.

The chain uses TRBV2 and TRBJ2-7, with 10 bases identical to TRBD2. CDR1 SNHLY and CDR2 FYNNEI come from the germline V gene. The junction had 2 bases not matched to a gene; V was cut back by 3 bases and J by 3 bases. This CDR3 contains 14 residues. CDR3 loop: CASSDTSGIYEQYF. The CDR3 DNA is TGTGCCAGCAGTGATACTAGCGGGATCTACGAGCAGTACTTC.

The genes are TRBV5-1 and TRBJ1-1, with D possibly matching TRBD1 (6 bases). Germline assignment: CDR1 SGHRS and CDR2 YFSETQ. Trimming left V 7 bases short and J 2 bases short, with 12 bases between. The CDR3 consists of 13 residues. CDR3 protein: CASRLTGNTEAFF. CDR3 DNA: TGCGCCAGCCGTTTGACAGGCAACACTGAAGCTTTCTTT.

This sequence joins TRBV18 and TRBJ2-6; D remains unclear. The CDR3 has 17 residues. CDR1 is KGHSH and CDR2 is LQKENI in the germline V gene. V was trimmed by 1 base and J by 4 bases, leaving 14 bases between them. The DNA of the CDR3 is TGTGCCAGCTCACCACTGTTATGGGGTACCGGGGCCAACGTCCTGACTTTC. Its translation: CASSPLLWGTGANVLTF. Together with reference TRBV18 and TRBJ2-6, the CDR3 gives the full variable domain: NAGVMQNPRHLVRRRGQEARLRCSPMKGHSHVYWYRQLPEEGLKFMVYLQKENIIDESGMPKERFSAEFPKEGPSILRIQQVVRGDSAAYFCASSPLLWGTGANVLTFGAGSRLTVL.

V gene TRBV19 combines with J gene TRBJ1-5, with D unclear. This CDR3 region has 13 residues. CDR1 is LNHDA and CDR2 is SQIVND in the germline V gene (reference sequence). Trimming took off 8 bases at V and 9 bases at J, with 17 bases between the two ends. The CDR3 DNA is TGTGCCAGTGTCGAGGGTCAGGCTCTGCCCCAGCATTTT. This gives the protein CASVEGQALPQHF.

The J gene is TRBJ2-7, the V gene TRBV11-2, with TRBD1 identical over 8 bases. This CDR3 is 14 amino acids long. V lost 1 base, J lost 11 bases, and 10 bases stayed unmatched. The germline CDR1 and CDR2 sequences are SGHAT and FQNNGV. CDR3 residues: CASSLAGQDYSEYF. The CDR3 nucleotides read TGTGCCAGCAGCTTAGCGGGACAGGACTATTCCGAGTACTTC. Full variable domain (rest looked up from reference TRBV11-2 and TRBJ2-7): EAGVAQSPRYKIIEKRQSVAFWCNPISGHATLYWYQQILGQGPKLLIQFQNNGVVDDSQLPKDRFSAERLKGVDSTLKIQPAKLEDSAVYLCASSLAGQDYSEYFGPGTRLTVT.

This chain links TRBV4-2 with TRBJ2-4; TRBD2 matches 10 bases. The CDR3 runs to 16 residues. Germline V gene lookup returns CDR1 LGHNA and CDR2 YNFKEQ. V dropped 1 base and J dropped 8; count of bases not matched to a gene: 8. In DNA form, the CDR3 reads TGTGCCAGCAGCCAAGCCCGACTAGCGGGTAGGGACATTCAGTACTTC. It yields the protein CASSQARLAGRDIQYF.

The chain carries TRBV7-7 and TRBJ1-1; no firm D call. Trimming left V 5 bases short and J 5 bases short, with 12 bases between. From germline, CDR1 is SSHAT and CDR2 FNYEAQ (reference sequence). This CDR3 spans 13 amino acids. In DNA form, the CDR3 reads TGTGCCAGCAGCCCAGGTGTGGGGACTGAAGCTTTCTTT. Amino acids: CASSPGVGTEAFF.

The chain carries TRBV11-3 and TRBJ2-3; D perhaps matches TRBD2 (6 bases). Germline CDR1 SGHNT, CDR2 YENEEA. V dropped 5 bases and J dropped 9 bases, with 12 bases sitting between them. The CDR3 extends over 12 amino acids. CDR3 bases: TGTGCCAGCAGCCCCCGTGGGGGGACGCAGTATTTT. Translating it yields CASSPRGGTQYF.

Comment on this clone: The junction departs from the called germline gene at one end, perhaps through a read error. The gene calls are TRBV13 and TRBJ1-1, with D unclear. Per the germline V gene, CDR1 is PRHDT and CDR2 is FYEKMQ (reference sequence). The CDR3 extends over 14 amino acids. CDR3 DNA sequence: TGTGCCAGCAGCTTAAAATCTCAGAACACTGAAGCTCTCTTT. It yields the protein CASSLKSQNTEALF.

The chain is built from TRBV28 and TRBJ2-4; D is unclear. The CDR3 covers 16 residues. Germline CDR1 is MDHEN and CDR2 is SYDVKM. Trimming took off 2 bases at V and 0 bases at J, with 11 bases between the two ends. CDR3 amino acids: CASSLPGSLAKNIQYF. The CDR3 DNA sequence: TGTGCCAGCAGTTTACCGGGTTCCCTAGCCAAAAACATTCAGTACTTC.

This sequence joins TRBV28 and TRBJ1-2, with TRBD1 as a possible D gene (6 bases). This CDR3 has 13 amino acids. V shed 6 bases and J shed 6 bases, with 14 bases lying between them. From germline, CDR1 is MDHEN and CDR2 SYDVKM. This CDR3 is CASRTDRPDGYTF. Written as DNA, the CDR3 is TGTGCCAGCAGAACCGACAGGCCGGATGGCTACACCTTC.

The rearrangement joins TRBV19 to TRBJ2-7; 7 nucleotides line up with TRBD2. V lost 5 bases, J lost 2 bases, and 3 bases stayed unmatched. From germline, CDR1 is LNHDA and CDR2 SQIVND (reference sequence). This CDR3 has 13 amino acids. The chain's CDR3 is CASSGRGPYEQYF. In DNA, the CDR3 is TGTGCCAGTAGTGGGAGGGGACCCTACGAGCAGTACTTC.

The J gene is TRBJ2-5, the V gene TRBV29-1; perhaps TRBD2 as D (6 bases). The CDR3 sequence is 14 residues long. Germline values: CDR1 SQVTM, CDR2 ANQGSEA. V shed 5 bases and J shed 5 bases, with 18 bases lying between them. This chain's CDR3 is CSVSSDGSGETQYF. As DNA, the CDR3 is TGCAGCGTTTCCTCAGACGGGAGCGGGGAGACCCAGTACTTC.

This clone was picked up one time. The gene calls are TRBV6-5 and TRBJ1-5, with unresolved D. Germline CDR1 and CDR2: MNHEY and SVGAGI. The CDR3 extends over 13 amino acids. Trimming removed 7 bases at V and 0 bases at J, with 7 bases between. DNA of the CDR3: TGTGCCAGCAAACTAAGTAGCAATCAGCCCCAGCATTTT. This sequence encodes CASKLSSNQPQHF.

The rearrangement joins TRBV5-1 to TRBJ1-5, with a weak D call TRBD1 (6 bases). CDR1 is SGHRS, CDR2 YFSETQ, per germline. CDR3 length: 15 residues. V lost 4 bases and J 4 bases, leaving 15 bases between the germline ends. CDR3 region: CASSPTGGVNQPQHF. In DNA form, the CDR3 reads TGCGCCAGCAGCCCGACAGGTGGGGTGAATCAGCCCCAGCATTTT.